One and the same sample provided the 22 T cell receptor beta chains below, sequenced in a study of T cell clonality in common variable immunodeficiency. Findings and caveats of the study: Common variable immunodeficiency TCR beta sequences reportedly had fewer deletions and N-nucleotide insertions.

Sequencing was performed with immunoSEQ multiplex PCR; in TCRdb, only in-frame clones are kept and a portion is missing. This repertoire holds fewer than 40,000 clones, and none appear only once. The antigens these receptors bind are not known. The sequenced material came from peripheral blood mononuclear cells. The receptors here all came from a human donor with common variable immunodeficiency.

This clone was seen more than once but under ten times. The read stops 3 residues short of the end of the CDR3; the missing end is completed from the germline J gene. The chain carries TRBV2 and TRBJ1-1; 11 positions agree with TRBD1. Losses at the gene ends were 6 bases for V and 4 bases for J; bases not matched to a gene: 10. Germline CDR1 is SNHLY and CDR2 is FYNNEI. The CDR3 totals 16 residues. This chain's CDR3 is CASRADRDRGGTEAFF. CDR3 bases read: TGTGCCAGCAGGGCTGACCGGGACAGGGGGGGCACTGAA.

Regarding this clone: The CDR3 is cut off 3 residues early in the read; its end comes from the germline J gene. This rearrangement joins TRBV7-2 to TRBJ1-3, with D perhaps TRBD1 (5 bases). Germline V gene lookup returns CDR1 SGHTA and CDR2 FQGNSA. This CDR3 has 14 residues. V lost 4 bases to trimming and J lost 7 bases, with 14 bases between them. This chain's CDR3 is CASSSVRGANTIYF. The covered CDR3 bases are TGTGCCAGCAGCTCAGTGCGCGGGGCCAACACC.

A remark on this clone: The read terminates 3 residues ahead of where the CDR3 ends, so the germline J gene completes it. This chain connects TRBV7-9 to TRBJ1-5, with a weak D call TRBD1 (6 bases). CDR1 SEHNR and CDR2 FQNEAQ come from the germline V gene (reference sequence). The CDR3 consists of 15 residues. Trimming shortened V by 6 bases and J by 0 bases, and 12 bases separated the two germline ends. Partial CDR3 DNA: TGTGCCAGCAGTGGGTGGACAGATAGCAATCAGCCC. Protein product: CASSGWTDSNQP. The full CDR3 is CASSGWTDSNQPQHF.

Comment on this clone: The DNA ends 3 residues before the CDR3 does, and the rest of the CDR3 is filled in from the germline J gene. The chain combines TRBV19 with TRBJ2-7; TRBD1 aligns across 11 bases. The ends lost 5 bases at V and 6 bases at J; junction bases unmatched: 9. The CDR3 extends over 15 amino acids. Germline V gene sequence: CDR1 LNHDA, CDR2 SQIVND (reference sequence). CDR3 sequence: CASSASGTGGFEQYF. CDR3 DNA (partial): TGTGCCAGTAGTGCGTCCGGGACAGGGGGTTTCGAG.

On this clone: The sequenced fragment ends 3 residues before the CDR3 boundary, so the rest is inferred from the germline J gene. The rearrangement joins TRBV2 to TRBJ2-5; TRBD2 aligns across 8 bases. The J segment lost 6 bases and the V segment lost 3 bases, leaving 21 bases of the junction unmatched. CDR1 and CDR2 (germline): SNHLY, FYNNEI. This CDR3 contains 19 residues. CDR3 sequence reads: CASSDSFSPGGGWRKTQYF. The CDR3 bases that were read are TGTGCCAGCAGTGACAGTTTCTCGCCCGGGGGGGGGTGGAGGAAGACC.

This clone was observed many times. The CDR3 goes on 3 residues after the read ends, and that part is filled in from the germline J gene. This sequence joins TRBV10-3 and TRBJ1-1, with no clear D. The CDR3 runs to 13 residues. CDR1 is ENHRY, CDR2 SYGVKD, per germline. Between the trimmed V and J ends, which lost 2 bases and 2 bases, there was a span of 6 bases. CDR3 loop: CAISEVPNTEAFF. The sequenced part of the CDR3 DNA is TGTGCCATCAGTGAGGTCCCAAACACTGAA.

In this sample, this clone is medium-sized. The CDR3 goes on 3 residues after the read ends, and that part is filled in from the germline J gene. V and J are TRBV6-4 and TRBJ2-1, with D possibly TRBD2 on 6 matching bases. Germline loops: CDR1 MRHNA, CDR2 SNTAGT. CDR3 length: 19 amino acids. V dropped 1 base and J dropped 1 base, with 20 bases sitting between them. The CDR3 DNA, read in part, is TGTGCCAGCAGTGACTTAGAGGAGGGGATAGTAGGGTCCTACAATGAG. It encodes CASSDLEEGIVGSYNE. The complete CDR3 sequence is CASSDLEEGIVGSYNEQFF.

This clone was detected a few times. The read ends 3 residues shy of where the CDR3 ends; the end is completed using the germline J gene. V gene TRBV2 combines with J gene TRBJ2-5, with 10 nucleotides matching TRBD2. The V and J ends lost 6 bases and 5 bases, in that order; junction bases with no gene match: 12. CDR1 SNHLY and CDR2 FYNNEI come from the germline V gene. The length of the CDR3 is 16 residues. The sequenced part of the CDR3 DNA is TGTGCCAGCAGGCGTCGTTTAGCGGGGGGCCAGGAGACC. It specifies CASRRRLAGGQET. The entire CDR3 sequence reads CASRRRLAGGQETQYF.

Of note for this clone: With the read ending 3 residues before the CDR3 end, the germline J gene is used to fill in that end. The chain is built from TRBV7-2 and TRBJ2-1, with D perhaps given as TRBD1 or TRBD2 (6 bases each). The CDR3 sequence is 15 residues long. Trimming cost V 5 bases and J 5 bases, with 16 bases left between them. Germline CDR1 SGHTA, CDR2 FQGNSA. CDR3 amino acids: CASSPRDKGDNEQFF. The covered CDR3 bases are TGTGCCAGCAGCCCGCGGGACAAGGGAGACAATGAG.

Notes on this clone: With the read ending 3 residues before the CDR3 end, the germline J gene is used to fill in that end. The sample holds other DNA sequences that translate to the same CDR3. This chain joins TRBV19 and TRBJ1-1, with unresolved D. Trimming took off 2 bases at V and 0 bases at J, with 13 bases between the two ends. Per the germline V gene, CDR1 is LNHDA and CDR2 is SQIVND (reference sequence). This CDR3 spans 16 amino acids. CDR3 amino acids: CASSILDRGMNTEAFF. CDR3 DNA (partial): TGTGCCAGTAGTATACTCGATCGGGGTATGAACACTGAA.

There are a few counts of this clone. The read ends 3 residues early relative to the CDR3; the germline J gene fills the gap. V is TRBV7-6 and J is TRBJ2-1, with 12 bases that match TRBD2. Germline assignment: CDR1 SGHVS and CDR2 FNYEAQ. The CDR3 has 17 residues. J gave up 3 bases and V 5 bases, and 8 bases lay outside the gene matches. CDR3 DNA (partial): TGTGCCAGCAGCCAGAGACTAGCGGGGGTCTACTACAATGAG. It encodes CASSQRLAGVYYNE. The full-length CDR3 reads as CASSQRLAGVYYNEQFF.

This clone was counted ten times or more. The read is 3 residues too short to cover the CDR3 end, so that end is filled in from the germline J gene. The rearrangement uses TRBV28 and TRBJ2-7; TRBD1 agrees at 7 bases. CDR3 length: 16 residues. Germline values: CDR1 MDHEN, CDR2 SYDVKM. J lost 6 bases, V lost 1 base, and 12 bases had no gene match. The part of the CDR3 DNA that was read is TGTGCCAGCAGTTTATTTCCCGGGCAGGGGGTAGTCGAG. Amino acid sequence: CASSLFPGQGVVE. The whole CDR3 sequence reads CASSLFPGQGVVEQYF.

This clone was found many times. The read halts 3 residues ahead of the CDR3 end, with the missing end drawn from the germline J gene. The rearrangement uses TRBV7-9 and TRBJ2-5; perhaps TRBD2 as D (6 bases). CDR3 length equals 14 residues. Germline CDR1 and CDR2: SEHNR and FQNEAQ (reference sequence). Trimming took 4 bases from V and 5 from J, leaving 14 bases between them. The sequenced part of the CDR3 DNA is TGTGCCAGCAGCTCCAGCGACAGCGGGGAGACC. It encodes CASSSSDSGET. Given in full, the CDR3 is CASSSSDSGETQYF.

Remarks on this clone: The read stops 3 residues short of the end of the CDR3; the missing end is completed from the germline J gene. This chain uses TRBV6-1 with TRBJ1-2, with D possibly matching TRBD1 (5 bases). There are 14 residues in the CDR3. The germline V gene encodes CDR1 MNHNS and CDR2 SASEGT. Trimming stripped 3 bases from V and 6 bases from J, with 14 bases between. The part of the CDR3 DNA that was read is TGTGCCAGCAGTGACCTTTCCCCAGGGAATGGC. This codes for CASSDLSPGNG. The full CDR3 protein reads CASSDLSPGNGYTF.

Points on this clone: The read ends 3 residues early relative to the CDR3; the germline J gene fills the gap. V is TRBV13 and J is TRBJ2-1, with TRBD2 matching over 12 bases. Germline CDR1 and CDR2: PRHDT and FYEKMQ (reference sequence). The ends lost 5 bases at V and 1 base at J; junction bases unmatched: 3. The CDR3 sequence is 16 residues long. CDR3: CASSPTSGGSYNEQFF. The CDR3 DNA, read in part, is TGTGCCAGCAGCCCCACTAGCGGGGGGTCCTACAATGAG.

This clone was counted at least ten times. The covered CDR3 bases are TGTGCCAGTAGTATACAGGGTCCGGACGAG. It is translated as CASSIQGPDE. The whole CDR3 is CASSIQGPDEQYF. The V call is TRBV19, the J call TRBJ2-7; weak D call: TRBD1 (5 bases). Sequencing ends 3 residues short of the CDR3 end; the germline J gene provides the rest. Germline CDR1 is LNHDA and CDR2 is SQIVND (reference sequence). The V end lost 2 bases, the J end lost 5 bases, and 10 bases lay between the germline ends. The CDR3 sequence is 13 residues long.

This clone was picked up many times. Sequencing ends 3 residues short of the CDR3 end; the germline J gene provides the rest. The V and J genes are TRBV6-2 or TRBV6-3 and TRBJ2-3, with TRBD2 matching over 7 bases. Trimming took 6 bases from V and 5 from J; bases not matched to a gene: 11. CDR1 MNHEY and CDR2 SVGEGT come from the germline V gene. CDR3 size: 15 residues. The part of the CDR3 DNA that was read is TGTGCCAGCAGCCGACTAGCAGGATATGTAGATACG. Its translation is CASSRLAGYVDT. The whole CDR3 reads CASSRLAGYVDTQYF.

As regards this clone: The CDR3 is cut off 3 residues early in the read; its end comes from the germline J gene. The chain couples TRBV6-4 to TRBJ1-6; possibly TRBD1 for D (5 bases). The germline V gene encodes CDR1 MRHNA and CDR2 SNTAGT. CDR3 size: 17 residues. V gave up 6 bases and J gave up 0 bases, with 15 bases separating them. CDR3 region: CASRDDRQSSYNSPLHF. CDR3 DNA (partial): TGTGCCAGCAGGGACGACAGACAAAGCTCCTATAATTCACCC.

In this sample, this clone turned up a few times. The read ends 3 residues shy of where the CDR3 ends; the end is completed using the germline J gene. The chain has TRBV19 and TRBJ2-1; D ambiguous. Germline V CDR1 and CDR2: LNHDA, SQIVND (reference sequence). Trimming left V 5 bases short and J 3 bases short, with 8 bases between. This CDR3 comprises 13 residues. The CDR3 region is CASSPGLYNEQFF. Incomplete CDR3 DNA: TGTGCCAGTAGTCCTGGGCTCTACAATGAG. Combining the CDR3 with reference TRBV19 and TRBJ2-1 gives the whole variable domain DGGITQSPKYLFRKEGQNVTLSCEQNLNHDAMYWYRQDPGQGLRLIYYSQIVNDFQKGDIAEGYSVSREKKESFPLTVTSAQKNPTAFYLCASSPGLYNEQFFGPGTRLTVL.

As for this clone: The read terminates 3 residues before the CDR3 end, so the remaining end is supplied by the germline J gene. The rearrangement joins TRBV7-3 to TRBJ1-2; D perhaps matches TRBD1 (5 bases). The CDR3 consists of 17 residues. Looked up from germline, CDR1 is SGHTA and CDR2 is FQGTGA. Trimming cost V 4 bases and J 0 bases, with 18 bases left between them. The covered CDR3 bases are TGTGCCAGCAGCTCTCACTTGGAGGGGCAGACTAACTATGGC. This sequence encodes CASSSHLEGQTNYG. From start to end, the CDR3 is CASSSHLEGQTNYGYTF.

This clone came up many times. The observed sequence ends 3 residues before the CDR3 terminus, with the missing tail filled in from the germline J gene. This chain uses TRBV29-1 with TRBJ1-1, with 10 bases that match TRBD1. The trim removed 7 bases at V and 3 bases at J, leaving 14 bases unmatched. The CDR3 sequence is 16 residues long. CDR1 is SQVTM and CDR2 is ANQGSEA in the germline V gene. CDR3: CSAGVRTGGVDTEAFF. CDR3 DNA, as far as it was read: TGCAGCGCCGGCGTGAGGACAGGGGGGGTGGACACTGAA.

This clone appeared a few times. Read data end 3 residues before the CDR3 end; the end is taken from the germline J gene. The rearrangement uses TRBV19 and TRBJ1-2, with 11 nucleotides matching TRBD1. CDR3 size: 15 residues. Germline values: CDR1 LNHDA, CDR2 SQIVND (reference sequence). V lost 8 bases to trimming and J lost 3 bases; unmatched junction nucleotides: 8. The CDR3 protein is CASRDRGDPYYGYTF. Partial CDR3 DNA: TGTGCCAGTCGGGACAGGGGGGACCCTTACTATGGC.